This TCR beta chain was profiled in a study of Ad26.COV2.S vaccination and SARS-CoV-2 variants. Findings and limits, study-wide: In TCR breadth and depth analyses, total T cell responses may have been underestimated. Recipients of either vaccine or placebo displayed similar breadth of non-spike TCRs.

Documented treatment: around 19 received Ad26.COV2.S at low or high dose, single or two shots; about 5 received placebo; per-sample allocation not given. Sample collection was performed on day 63 after the first vaccine or placebo injection. The table came from immunoSEQ multiplex PCR; TCRdb's copy has only in-frame clones and leaves some out. The sample lists around 270,000 clones, about 83% occurring once. The CDR3 consists of 16 residues. CDR1 is SGHVS, CDR2 FQNEAQ, per germline. As concerns this clone: The target antigen is unknown. Mismatch with germline at one junction end may stem from a read error.

This receptor was identified in a person aged 18 to 59 who received the Ad26.COV2.S COVID-19 vaccine or a placebo. The source was peripheral blood, collected in a trial of Ad26.COV2.S vaccine versus placebo. The genes are TRBV7-8 and TRBJ2-3, with 7 positions matching TRBD1. The DNA for the CDR3 is TGTGCCAGCAACTTACAGGGGTCGTTCAACACAGATACGCAGTATTTT. It yields the protein CASNLQGSFNTDTQYF.